This paragraph reports one TCR beta chain. What it binds is unknown. This sample is part of a study of shared clonotypes between healthy human individuals. Germline V gene data show CDR1 as LNHDA and CDR2 as SQIVND (reference sequence). The CDR3 is 13 amino acids. The V end was cut by 5 bases, the J end by 2 bases, with 10 bases between. The data were produced by immunoSEQ multiplex PCR, yet TCRdb's version contains in-frame clones alone and is incomplete. Of 2 million to 3 million clones listed, approximately 93% are singletons. Study-wide results and limits: Generation of non-shared clonotypes was less probable than generation of clonotypes shared by all four donors. Depth of sequencing was expected to influence donor clonotype sharing.

The V and J genes are TRBV19 and TRBJ2-7; unclear D gene. The receptor was derived from a man younger than 30 in good health. Some clones in this sample may be carry-over from other donors' samples. The material sequenced was naive CD4+ T cells from PBMCs. The subset here: CD45RA+ positively selected. The CDR3 nucleotides are TGTGCCAGTAGTTATCGGAGACCCTACGAGCAGTACTTC. Its translation: CASSYRRPYEQYF.